This is a list of T cell receptor beta chains from one sample in a study of beta chain features in type 1 diabetes. Profiled with immunoSEQ multiplex PCR; TCRdb holds only in-frame clones, not every one. The data show around 140,000 clones, about 13% seen once. The sequenced material came from central memory CD4+ T cells from blood. These receptors all stem from a man younger than 35 with type 1 diabetes. Each CDR3 is given with its conserved first and last residue. D genes are given only for firm matches. Where a row states a size, it is once, few, many or the class of an expanded clone; other rows omit it.

V	D	size	J	length	DNA	CDR3
TRBV6-6	.	few	TRBJ2-6	14	TGTGCCAGCAGTTCCCCTCTTGGGGCCAACGTCCTGACTTTC	CASSSPLGANVLTF
TRBV7-8	TRBD2	.	TRBJ2-7	16	TGTGCCAGCAGCTTAGCGACTAGCGGGGGCCCATACGAGCAGTACTTC	CASSLATSGGPYEQYF
TRBV5-1	.	.	TRBJ2-7	13	TGCGCCAGCAGCTTTCCCCCGGGAATCGAGCAGTACTTC	CASSFPPGIEQYF
TRBV7-8	.	few	TRBJ2-3	18	TGTGCCAGCAGCCTCAGAAGTTTTATCTTGGGGGTTAGGGATACGCAGTATTTT	CASSLRSFILGVRDTQYF
TRBV7-6	TRBD1	.	TRBJ2-7	16	TGTGCCAGCAGCTTAGGGGGGACAGGGCTCGCCTACGAGCAGTACTTC	CASSLGGTGLAYEQYF
TRBV2	.	.	TRBJ2-1	16	TGTGCCAGCAGCGCCCCCGAAACTAGCCTTTACAATGAGCAGTTCTTC	CASSAPETSLYNEQFF
TRBV2	.	.	TRBJ1-4	12	TGTGCCAGCGGGGCCGAGACTTCCAAACTGTTTTTT	CASGAETSKLFF
TRBV2	.	many	TRBJ1-2	14	TGTGCCAGCAGCGAAGGTGGCAGGGCAGGTGGCTACACCTTC	CASSEGGRAGGYTF
TRBV2	TRBD1	.	TRBJ1-2	15	TGTGCCAGCATAATCGACAGGGGCAGGGACTATGGCTACACCTTC	CASIIDRGRDYGYTF
TRBV2	.	.	TRBJ2-5	13	TGTGCCAGCATTTGGACTCCCGAAGAGACCCAGTACTTC	CASIWTPEETQYF
TRBV2	.	.	TRBJ1-1	13	TGTGCCAGCAGGGCTGATCTCGTCACTGAAGCTTTCTTT	CASRADLVTEAFF
TRBV18	TRBD1	.	TRBJ2-7	17	TGTGCCAGCTCACCACCGATGGGACAGGGGGCAGGAAACGAGCAGTACTTC	CASSPPMGQGAGNEQYF
TRBV7-6	TRBD2	few	TRBJ2-5	14	TGTGCCAGCACCCTAGCGGGATACCAAGAGACCCAGTACTTC	CASTLAGYQETQYF
TRBV5-6	.	.	TRBJ2-7	13	TGTGCCAGCAGCTTGGGGAATCTATACGAGCAGTACTTC	CASSLGNLYEQYF
TRBV5-1	.	few	TRBJ2-7	16	TGCGCCAGCAGCTCAAGAGAAGGGCTAGGCTCGGACGAGCAGTACTTC	CASSSREGLGSDEQYF
TRBV5-1	.	.	TRBJ1-4	18	TGCGCCAGCAGCTTGACCCCGGACAGCATTGCAACTAATGAAAAACTGTTTTTT	CASSLTPDSIATNEKLFF
TRBV30	TRBD1	few	TRBJ1-2	12	TGTGCCTGGGGACAGGTTGGTTATGGCTACACCTTC	CAWGQVGYGYTF
TRBV13	.	.	TRBJ2-3	15	TGTGCCAGCAGCTTATATCCGGGGGTGACAGATACGCAGTATTTT	CASSLYPGVTDTQYF
TRBV30	.	few	TRBJ1-2	15	TGTGCCTGGAGTGTATATGCAGGGAGGGAGGGCGGCTACACCTTC	CAWSVYAGREGGYTF
TRBV18	.	few	TRBJ1-3	13	TGTGCCAGCTCTAGGACGGATGGAAACACCATATATTTT	CASSRTDGNTIYF
TRBV11-3	TRBD2	few	TRBJ2-5	16	TGTGCCAGCAGCGGAGACAGAGGGACTAGCAGAGAGACCCAGTACTTC	CASSGDRGTSRETQYF
TRBV2	.	.	TRBJ1-6	16	TGTGCCAGCAGTGAACGGCAGGGAGGGGATAATTCACCCCTCCACTTT	CASSERQGGDNSPLHF
TRBV9	.	few	TRBJ1-1	13	TGTGCCAGCAGCCAACAACCGAACACTGAAGCTTTCTTT	CASSQQPNTEAFF
TRBV7-2	.	.	TRBJ2-3	17	TGTGCCAGCAGCTCGGGGACACGAGGGGCCTTCACAGATACGCAGTATTTT	CASSSGTRGAFTDTQYF
TRBV5-6	.	.	TRBJ2-5	14	TGTGCCAGCAGCTTGGAACAGCCCGGGGAGACCCAGTACTTC	CASSLEQPGETQYF